Each of the 14 T cell receptor beta chains below was sequenced from the same sample in a study of graft-versus-host responses after intestinal transplantation. The antigens these receptors bind are not known. Profiling relied on immunoSEQ multiplex PCR, and the TCRdb table lists in-frame clones only, not all of them. The table shows under 95,000 clones, with roughly four fifths occurring only once. The material sequenced was unstimulated CD4+ T cells sorted from spleen or lymph node cells, taken before intestinal transplant. The receptors were gathered from a human donor who received an intestinal transplant.

This rearrangement joins TRBV18 to TRBJ2-7, with 7 bases identical to TRBD1. The CDR3 runs 14 residues. Per germline, CDR1 KGHSH and CDR2 LQKENI. Germline trimming cut 2 bases from V and 5 bases from J; bases unmatched to any gene: 6. The CDR3 DNA reads as TGTGCCAGCTCACCATCAAACAGGGGAGACGAGCAGTACTTC. Its protein is CASSPSNRGDEQYF.

CDR3 in DNA: TGTGCCAGCAGCTCTAGCGGCAATGAGCAGTTCTTC. Protein sequence: CASSSSGNEQFF. The chain couples TRBV2 to TRBJ2-1; 7 bases line up with TRBD2. The CDR3 has 12 amino acids. The V segment lost 6 bases and the J segment 6 bases; nucleotides outside the gene matches: 2. CDR1 SNHLY and CDR2 FYNNEI come from the germline V gene.

This clone was detected a few times. This rearrangement joins TRBV5-1 to TRBJ2-5, with TRBD2 matching over 8 bases. The CDR3 totals 15 residues. CDR1 and CDR2 (germline): SGHRS, YFSETQ. Trimming removed 1 base from V and 2 bases from J; junction bases left unmatched: 4. The CDR3 protein is CASSLSGGRQETQYF. The DNA of the CDR3 is TGCGCCAGCAGCTTGTCGGGAGGGAGGCAAGAGACCCAGTACTTC.

This rearrangement joins TRBV7-8 to TRBJ2-5, with 7 bases identical to TRBD1. This CDR3 has 16 amino acids. Germline V lookup: CDR1 SGHVS, CDR2 FQNEAQ. The junction had 13 bases not matched to a gene; V was cut back by 2 bases and J by 7 bases. CDR3 protein: CASSLQRGRSTSTQYF. DNA of the CDR3: TGTGCCAGCAGCTTACAGAGGGGGCGGTCTACTTCGACCCAGTACTTC.

Here the CDR3 DNA reads TGCGCCAGCAGGAATCTCCCCACAGGGGCCTACGAGCAGTACTTC. Protein: CASRNLPTGAYEQYF. The V gene is TRBV4-1, the J gene TRBJ2-7; 7 nucleotides line up with TRBD1. This CDR3 spans 15 amino acids. J was trimmed by 2 bases and V by 6 bases; bases with no gene match: 10. In germline, CDR1 is MGHRA, CDR2 YSYEKL.

The genes are TRBV5-6 and TRBJ1-5, with a tentative D call TRBD1 (5 bases). The CDR3 totals 16 residues. V lost 0 bases and J 0 bases, leaving 10 bases between the germline ends. The germline CDR1 and CDR2 sequences are SGHDT and YYEEEE. The chain's CDR3 is CASSLGVQGSNQPQHF. CDR3 bases: TGTGCCAGCAGCTTGGGGGTCCAGGGTAGCAATCAGCCCCAGCATTTT.

This chain links TRBV7-2 with TRBJ1-5, with D hard to call. The CDR3 contains 12 residues. CDR1 is SGHTA, CDR2 FQGNSA, per germline. Trimming left V 2 bases short and J 6 bases short, with 5 bases between. DNA of the CDR3: TGTGCCAGCAGCTTACGGGGTCAGCCCCAGCATTTT. As protein: CASSLRGQPQHF.

The chain joins TRBV28 to TRBJ1-1; 9 bases fit TRBD1. This CDR3 is built from 14 residues. V shed 6 bases and J 4 bases; nucleotides not matched to a gene: 6. CDR1 is MDHEN and CDR2 is SYDVKM in the germline V gene. The CDR3 DNA reads TGTGCCAGCAGGCCACAGGGGGCGCCCACTGAAGCTTTCTTT. It encodes CASRPQGAPTEAFF.

The chain uses TRBV19 and TRBJ1-2; 8 bases are shared with TRBD1. In germline, CDR1 is LNHDA, CDR2 SQIVND (reference sequence). The CDR3 totals 18 residues. V trimming: 1 base; J trimming: 0 bases; junction bases outside the gene matches: 10. For the CDR3, the DNA is TGTGCCAGTAGTATAGCTCCGGGACAGGCCTCTTCTAACTATGGCTACACCTTC. Translating it yields CASSIAPGQASSNYGYTF.

The sample holds one count of this clone. V usage is TRBV7-6 and J usage is TRBJ2-1, with 10 bases aligning to TRBD1. With 1 base clipped from V and 6 bases from J, the junction kept 6 bases outside the gene matches. CDR1 and CDR2 from the germline V gene are SGHVS and FNYEAQ. The length of the CDR3 is 16 residues. CDR3 DNA sequence: TGTGCCAGCAGCTTAGGCGGGACAGGGGCTTTCAATGAGCAGTTCTTC. Protein product: CASSLGGTGAFNEQFF.

The chain links TRBV7-7 to TRBJ2-5; TRBD2 aligns across 11 bases. This CDR3 spans 15 amino acids. Germline V lookup: CDR1 SSHAT, CDR2 FNYEAQ (reference sequence). The ends lost 5 bases at V and 7 bases at J; junction bases unmatched: 9. The CDR3 spells CASSPGLAVGGTQYF. In DNA, the CDR3 is TGTGCCAGCAGCCCGGGACTAGCGGTTGGGGGGACCCAGTACTTC.

The chain couples TRBV6-6 to TRBJ1-1; no reliable D call. Germline values: CDR1 MNHNY, CDR2 SVGAGI (reference sequence). V lost 2 bases, J lost 10 bases, and 11 bases lay in between. The CDR3 has 12 residues. Here the CDR3 DNA reads TGTGCCAGCAGTTACCCGGGGTCGGCAGCTTTCTTT. This codes for CASSYPGSAAFF.

V usage is TRBV29-1 and J usage is TRBJ1-4; no firm D call. Germline V gene lookup returns CDR1 SQVTM and CDR2 ANQGSEA. This CDR3 region has 13 residues. The V gene lost 4 bases and the J gene lost 3 bases, with 9 bases spanning the gap. The CDR3 spells CSVVFTANEKLFF. CDR3 coding DNA: TGCAGCGTTGTGTTTACGGCTAATGAAAAACTGTTTTTT.

This clone was recorded only once. The V gene is TRBV28, the J gene TRBJ2-5; TRBD1 is a possible D gene (7 bases). Germline values: CDR1 MDHEN, CDR2 SYDVKM. The CDR3 covers 13 residues. The V end lost 2 bases, the J end lost 10 bases, and 14 bases lay between the germline ends. The CDR3 coding sequence is TGTGCCAGCAGTTTAGCGGGACAGCCAAGCCAGTACTTC. As protein: CASSLAGQPSQYF.